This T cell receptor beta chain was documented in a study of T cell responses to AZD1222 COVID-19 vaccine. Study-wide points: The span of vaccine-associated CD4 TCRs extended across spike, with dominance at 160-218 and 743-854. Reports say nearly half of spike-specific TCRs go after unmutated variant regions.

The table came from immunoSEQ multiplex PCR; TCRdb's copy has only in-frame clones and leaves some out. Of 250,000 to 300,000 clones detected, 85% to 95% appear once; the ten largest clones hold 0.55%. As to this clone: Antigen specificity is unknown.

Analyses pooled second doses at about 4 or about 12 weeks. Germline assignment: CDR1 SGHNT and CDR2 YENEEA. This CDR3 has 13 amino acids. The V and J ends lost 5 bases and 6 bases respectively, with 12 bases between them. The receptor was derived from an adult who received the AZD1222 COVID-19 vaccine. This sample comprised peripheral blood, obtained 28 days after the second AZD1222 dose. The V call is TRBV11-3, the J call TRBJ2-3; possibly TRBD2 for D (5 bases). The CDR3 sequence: CASSRIEGDTQYF. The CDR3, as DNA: TGTGCCAGCAGCAGAATAGAGGGCGATACGCAGTATTTT.